The T cell receptor (beta chain) described here comes from a study of cytomegalovirus exposure and HLA in healthy donors. Study observations and caveats: Cytomegalovirus-associated status was assigned to around 160 TCR beta chains.

Points on this clone: Its antigen remains unidentified.

TCRdb's copy holds only in-frame clones and misses some; the assay was immunoSEQ multiplex PCR. The data contain roughly 98,000 clones, about 90% of them singletons. The source of this sequence is a young man in good health and CMV-seropositive. Material for sequencing was PBMCs.

The CDR3 sequence is CASSAYPQGTLNTEAFF. In nucleotides, the CDR3 is TGTGCCAGCAGCGCATACCCACAGGGGACCCTGAACACTGAAGCTTTCTTT. J is TRBJ1-1 and V is TRBV7-2; TRBD1 agrees at 7 bases. Germline trimming cut 5 bases from V and 0 bases from J; bases unmatched to any gene: 12. This CDR3 spans 17 amino acids. The germline CDR1 and CDR2 sequences are SGHTA and FQGNSA.